These 17 T cell receptor beta chains originate from one sample sequenced in a study of blood T cells in healthy people across ages. Combining a sample-barcoded 5' primer with a J-beta primer mix, a second PCR ran for roughly 6 to 12 cycles. TCRdb ran MiXCR on the 5' RACE reads and lists one entry per CDR3 protein. The sample carries about 780,000 distinct CDR3 sequences, more than 35% recorded once. Specimen: blood. The receptors were sampled from a man older than 75 in good health.

The chain combines TRBV12-3 or TRBV12-4 with TRBJ2-2; 7 positions match TRBD2. The V and J ends lost 3 bases and 3 bases, in that order; junction bases with no gene match: 4. The CDR3 has 15 residues. CDR3 in amino acids: CASSLTSRDTGELFF. The CDR3 DNA sequence: TGTGCCAGCAGTTTGACTAGCAGGGACACCGGGGAGCTGTTTTTT.

This clonotype was counted between two and nine times. This chain links TRBV4-2 with TRBJ2-6, with 8 bases matching TRBD1. Unmatched junction bases numbered 12, after V lost 1 base and J lost 1 base. The CDR3 is 20 residues long. In germline, CDR1 is LGHNA, CDR2 YNFKEQ. This CDR3 reads CASSQVMETGVPSGANVLTF. The CDR3 DNA follows: TGTGCCAGCAGCCAAGTTATGGAGACAGGGGTCCCGTCTGGGGCCAACGTCCTGACTTTC.

In its sample, this clonotype was seen a few times. The chain uses TRBV4-3 and TRBJ2-7, with unresolved D. Per germline, CDR1 LGHNA and CDR2 YSLEER. Trimming removed 3 bases from V and 3 bases from J, with 18 bases in between. The CDR3 totals 16 residues. The CDR3 region is CASSQVPWGSLYEQYF. The CDR3 DNA reads TGCGCCAGCAGCCAGGTCCCGTGGGGTTCCCTCTACGAGCAGTACTTC.

This clonotype was picked up many times. The chain combines TRBV28 with TRBJ2-3, with 9 bases fitting TRBD1. The junction had 9 bases not matched to a gene; V was cut back by 8 bases and J by 3 bases. Germline V gene lookup returns CDR1 MDHEN and CDR2 SYDVKM. The CDR3 extends over 15 amino acids. The CDR3 sequence is CASPPGTGLTDTQYF. The CDR3 DNA reads TGTGCCAGCCCCCCCGGGACAGGGCTTACAGATACGCAGTATTTT.

This chain joins TRBV20-1 and TRBJ2-3; D is ambiguous. Germline CDR1 DFQATT, CDR2 SNEGSKA (reference sequence). Trimming stripped 5 bases from V and 0 bases from J, with 9 bases between. The CDR3 has 13 amino acids. The CDR3 here is CSAPETSTDTQYF. CDR3 sequence (DNA): TGCAGTGCTCCAGAAACTAGCACAGATACGCAGTATTTT.

This clonotype has more than one count but fewer than ten. The genes are TRBV20-1 and TRBJ2-4, with D possibly matching TRBD1 (9 bases). Trimming cost V 6 bases and J 13 bases, with 22 bases left between them. CDR1 DFQATT and CDR2 SNEGSKA come from the germline V gene (reference sequence). The CDR3 covers 13 residues. DNA of the CDR3: TGCAGTGCCTCGGGACAGGGAGAGCGGGAGCAGTACTTC. Its protein product is CSASGQGEREQYF.

The rearrangement links TRBV9 to TRBJ2-1, with a tentative D call TRBD2 (5 bases). CDR3 length: 16 residues. V gave up 2 bases and J gave up 0 bases, with 12 bases separating them. Germline CDR1 reads SGDLS; CDR2 reads YYNGEE. Here the CDR3 reads CASSVSADLSYNEQFF. CDR3 DNA sequence: TGTGCCAGCAGCGTTTCAGCGGATCTCTCCTACAATGAGCAGTTCTTC.

This clonotype was found many times. This rearrangement joins TRBV19 to TRBJ2-5; a weak D match, TRBD2 (5 bases). CDR3 length equals 15 residues. V lost 9 bases and J 4 bases, leaving 21 bases between the germline ends. Germline lookup yields CDR1 LNHDA and CDR2 SQIVND (reference sequence). The chain's CDR3 is CASLPSGTNGETQYF. CDR3 in DNA: TGTGCCAGCCTCCCGAGCGGAACAAACGGAGAGACCCAGTACTTC.

In its sample, this clonotype was seen a few times. This chain links TRBV5-6 with TRBJ2-2; 7 nucleotides line up with TRBD1. In germline, CDR1 is SGHDT, CDR2 YYEEEE. This CDR3 spans 14 amino acids. V lost 3 bases and J lost 5; bases outside the gene matches: 4. CDR3: CASSWEQGTGELFF. CDR3 DNA: TGTGCCAGCAGCTGGGAACAGGGGACCGGGGAGCTGTTTTTT.

This clonotype was observed a few times. This sequence joins TRBV29-1 and TRBJ2-5, with D hard to call. Germline CDR1 is SQVTM and CDR2 is ANQGSEA. V was trimmed by 4 bases and J by 5 bases, leaving 5 bases between them. The CDR3 has 10 amino acids. CDR3 coding DNA: TGCAGCGTTGGATACGAGACCCAGTACTTC. This gives the protein CSVGYETQYF. Combining the CDR3 with reference TRBV29-1 and TRBJ2-5 gives the whole variable domain SAVISQKPSRDICQRGTSLTIQCQVDSQVTMMFWYRQQPGQSLTLIATANQGSEATYESGFVIDKFPISRPNLTFSTLTVSNMSPEDSSIYLCSVGYETQYFGPGTRLLVL.

The chain combines TRBV4-3 with TRBJ2-3; D unclear. The CDR3 covers 14 residues. V was cut by 0 bases and J by 10 bases, with 14 bases left in between. Germline V gene lookup returns CDR1 LGHNA and CDR2 YSLEER. The DNA for the CDR3 is TGCGCCAGCAGCCAAGATCGGCAGTGGAGTCCGCAGTATTTT. Its translation: CASSQDRQWSPQYF.

The chain joins TRBV5-1 to TRBJ2-7, with 7 bases that match TRBD2. Germline-derived CDR1 and CDR2 are SGHRS and YFSETQ. The CDR3 is 13 residues long. The V gene end was trimmed by 1 base and the J gene end by 9 bases; junction bases not matched to a gene: 7. Here the CDR3 DNA reads TGCGCCAGCAGCTTGCCTAGCGGTCAGGGGCAGTACTTC. It encodes CASSLPSGQGQYF. Full variable domain (missing parts from reference TRBV5-1 and TRBJ2-7): KAGVTQTPRYLIKTRGQQVTLSCSPISGHRSVSWYQQTPGQGLQFLFEYFSETQRNKGNFPGRFSGRQFSNSRSEMNVSTLELGDSALYLCASSLPSGQGQYFGPGTRLTVT.

The sample holds one count of this clonotype. This may be a read error: a much more frequent sequence differs by one nucleotide. The CDR3 region has the DNA TGTGCCAGCACCGTCGGGGGGGCGGACAATGAGCAGTTCTTC. It codes for CASTVGGADNEQFF. The genes are TRBV7-2 and TRBJ2-1; 8 positions agree with TRBD2. The junction had 7 bases not matched to a gene; V was cut back by 7 bases and J by 5 bases. There are 14 residues in the CDR3. Per germline, CDR1 SGHTA and CDR2 FQGNSA.

This chain links TRBV7-9 with TRBJ2-5; D perhaps matches TRBD2 (5 bases). The CDR3 has 16 amino acids. V was cut by 3 bases and J by 5 bases, with 19 bases left in between. CDR1 is SEHNR and CDR2 is FQNEAQ in the germline V gene (reference sequence). The CDR3 region has the DNA TGTGCCAGCAGCTTTCATCAAGGAGGAAATAGGGAGACCCAGTACTTC. Its protein is CASSFHQGGNRETQYF.

The rearrangement joins TRBV20-1 to TRBJ1-6; D gene unclear. The CDR3 covers 13 residues. V dropped 3 bases and J dropped 6 bases, with 9 bases sitting between them. Germline assignment: CDR1 DFQATT and CDR2 SNEGSKA (reference sequence). The CDR3 is CSASSSFNSPLHF. In nucleotides, the CDR3 is TGCAGTGCTAGTTCCAGTTTTAATTCACCCCTCCACTTT.

V is TRBV5-6 and J is TRBJ2-3; no reliable D call. Trimming cost V 5 bases and J 0 bases, with 10 bases left between them. CDR1 is SGHDT and CDR2 is YYEEEE in the germline V gene. This CDR3 comprises 14 residues. The CDR3 DNA sequence: TGTGCCAGCAGAACAGAGATAAGCACAGATACGCAGTATTTT. Amino acids: CASRTEISTDTQYF.

This clonotype was picked up many times. This chain joins TRBV7-3 and TRBJ2-3, with D perhaps TRBD2 (7 bases). The CDR3 sequence is 19 residues long. Trimming took 0 bases from V and 4 from J, leaving 23 bases between them. Germline V gene data show CDR1 as SGHTA and CDR2 as FQGTGA. As DNA, the CDR3 is TGTGCCAGCAGCTTAACCCCTATGGGGGGGGCGGGAGACGCAGATACGCAGTATTTT. Translated: CASSLTPMGGAGDADTQYF.